The 8 T cell receptor beta chains below were found in one sample sequenced in a study of T-cell reconstitution after alpha-beta-depleted transplantation in children. Unique molecular identifiers were incorporated during preparation of the TCRbeta library. Using its own MiXCR run on the PCR reads, TCRdb lists one record per CDR3 protein. The sample lists 700,000 to 950,000 distinct CDR3 sequences, 16% seen once, with 5% in the top ten. The sample in question was PBMCs, mostly from graft donor cells, obtained 360 days after TCRalphabeta/CD19-depleted stem cell transplant. The receptors derive from a male patient between 10 and 17 years old who had a stem cell transplant for acute lymphoblastic leukemia, so the T cells may come from the graft donor.

The rearrangement uses TRBV5-1 and TRBJ1-1, with TRBD1 matching 8 bases. Losses at the gene ends were 3 bases for V and 2 bases for J; bases not matched to a gene: 9. This CDR3 is 16 amino acids long. Germline V lookup: CDR1 SGHRS, CDR2 YFSETQ. CDR3 in DNA: TGCGCCAGCAGCTCTTTCCCGGGACAGGCTAACACTGAAGCTTTCTTT. The encoded protein is CASSSFPGQANTEAFF.

The chain links TRBV5-1 to TRBJ1-2, with 7 positions matching TRBD1. V gave up 3 bases and J gave up 0 bases; unmatched junction bases: 5. This CDR3 has 15 residues. Germline V CDR1 and CDR2: SGHRS, YFSETQ. The CDR3: CASSWGDSPNYGYTF. In nucleotides, the CDR3 is TGCGCCAGCAGCTGGGGGGACAGTCCTAACTATGGCTACACCTTC.

CDR3 amino acids: CSARMGATNEKLFF. CDR3 coding DNA: TGCAGTGCTAGAATGGGTGCAACTAATGAAAAACTGTTTTTT. The chain is built from TRBV20-1 and TRBJ1-4; unclear D gene. CDR1 is DFQATT and CDR2 is SNEGSKA in the germline V gene (reference sequence). The CDR3 contains 14 residues. Trimming stripped 2 bases from V and 0 bases from J, with 7 bases between.

The chain employs TRBV11-2 and TRBJ1-4; D remains unclear. V was clipped by 5 bases and J by 7 bases, with 8 bases between them. Germline values: CDR1 SGHAT, CDR2 FQNNGV. This CDR3 is 12 amino acids long. The CDR3 loop is CASSPWSEKLFF. Written as DNA, the CDR3 is TGTGCCAGCAGCCCGTGGAGTGAAAAACTGTTTTTT. Complete variable domain (other parts from reference TRBV11-2 and TRBJ1-4): EAGVAQSPRYKIIEKRQSVAFWCNPISGHATLYWYQQILGQGPKLLIQFQNNGVVDDSQLPKDRFSAERLKGVDSTLKIQPAKLEDSAVYLCASSPWSEKLFFGSGTQLSVL.

This chain joins TRBV5-1 and TRBJ2-7; D unclear. CDR1 and CDR2 from the germline V gene are SGHRS and YFSETQ. V gave up 5 bases and J gave up 4 bases, with 19 bases separating them. This CDR3 region has 15 residues. The CDR3 sequence: CASRSISVKPYEQYF. CDR3 bases: TGCGCCAGCAGATCCATAAGCGTCAAGCCTTACGAGCAGTACTTC.

This clonotype was seen just once. This chain joins TRBV28 and TRBJ2-2, with D uncertain. The CDR3 length is 16 residues. CDR1 MDHEN and CDR2 SYDVKM come from the germline V gene. With 1 base removed from V and 1 base from J, the gap between germline ends came to 10 bases. CDR3 sequence reads: CASSLLVGQNTGELFF. The CDR3 nucleotides read TGTGCCAGCAGTTTATTGGTTGGTCAGAACACCGGGGAGCTGTTTTTT. Drawing the rest from reference TRBV28 and TRBJ2-2, the complete variable domain is DVKVTQSSRYLVKRTGEKVFLECVQDMDHENMFWYRQDPGLGLRLIYFSYDVKMKEKGDIPEGYSVSREKKERFSLILESASTNQTSMYLCASSLLVGQNTGELFFGEGSRLTVL.

The J gene is TRBJ2-3, the V gene TRBV20-1; 12 bases agree with TRBD2. The germline V gene has CDR1 DFQATT and CDR2 SNEGSKA (reference sequence). The CDR3 is 15 amino acids. V shed 4 bases and J 4 bases; nucleotides not matched to a gene: 6. This chain's CDR3 is CSANRLAGVPDTQYF. The DNA of the CDR3 is TGCAGTGCTAACCGACTAGCGGGAGTCCCAGATACGCAGTATTTT.

This clonotype was counted many times. The chain recombines TRBV12-3 or TRBV12-4 with TRBJ2-1; perhaps D is TRBD1 or TRBD2 (5 bases each). The V and J ends lost 7 bases and 3 bases respectively, with 22 bases between them. CDR3 size: 17 residues. The CDR3: CASNIFRGSGRYNEQFF. CDR3 sequence (DNA): TGTGCCAGCAATATCTTCCGGGGCTCTGGGCGCTACAATGAGCAGTTCTTC.